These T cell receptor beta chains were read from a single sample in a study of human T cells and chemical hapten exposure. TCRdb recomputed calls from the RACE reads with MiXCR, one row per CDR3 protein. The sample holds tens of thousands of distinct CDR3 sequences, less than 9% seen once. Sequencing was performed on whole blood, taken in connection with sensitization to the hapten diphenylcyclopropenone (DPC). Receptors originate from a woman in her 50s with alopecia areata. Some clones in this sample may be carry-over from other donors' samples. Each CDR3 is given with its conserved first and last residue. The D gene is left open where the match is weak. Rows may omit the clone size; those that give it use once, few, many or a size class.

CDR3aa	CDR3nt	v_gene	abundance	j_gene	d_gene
CASSSGHLQANEQFF	TGCGCCAGCAGTTCCGGACACCTCCAGGCAAATGAGCAGTTCTTC	TRBV5-1	many	TRBJ2-1	.
CASSLGQGTATNEKLFF	TGCGCCAGCAGCTTGGGACAGGGGACTGCAACTAATGAAAAACTGTTTTTT	TRBV5-1	many	TRBJ1-4	TRBD1
CASSLGGLAFQETQYF	TGTGCTAGCAGCTTGGGGGGACTAGCGTTTCAAGAGACCCAGTACTTC	TRBV7-7	many	TRBJ2-5	TRBD2
CASSLTGVGEQFF	TGTGCCAGTAGTCTCACGGGGGTTGGGGAGCAGTTCTTC	TRBV19	many	TRBJ2-1	.
CASSFVTGTTNTEAFF	TGTGCCAGCAGCTTTGTGACCGGGACAACCAACACTGAAGCTTTCTTT	TRBV5-5	.	TRBJ1-1	.
CSVEGTGTSGKKLF	TGCAGCGTTGAGGGGACCGGGACTAGCGGCAAGAAGTTGTTC	TRBV29-1	many	TRBJ2-1	TRBD2
CSVEINTEAFF	TGCAGCGTTGAAATAAACACTGAAGCTTTCTTT	TRBV29-1	many	TRBJ1-1	.
CASREGQPGNTIYF	TGTGCCAGCAGAGAGGGACAGCCTGGAAACACCATATATTTT	TRBV21-1	few	TRBJ1-3	.
CAWRQGWDTEAFF	TGTGCCTGGAGGCAGGGATGGGACACTGAAGCTTTCTTT	TRBV30	few	TRBJ1-1	.
CASGFSGQAGYEQYF	TGTGCCAGCGGGTTTTCGGGACAGGCAGGCTACGAGCAGTACTTC	TRBV4-2	.	TRBJ2-7	TRBD1
CASSAGLNSYEQYF	TGTGCCAGCAGCGCAGGACTAAACTCCTACGAGCAGTACTTC	TRBV5-4	.	TRBJ2-7	.